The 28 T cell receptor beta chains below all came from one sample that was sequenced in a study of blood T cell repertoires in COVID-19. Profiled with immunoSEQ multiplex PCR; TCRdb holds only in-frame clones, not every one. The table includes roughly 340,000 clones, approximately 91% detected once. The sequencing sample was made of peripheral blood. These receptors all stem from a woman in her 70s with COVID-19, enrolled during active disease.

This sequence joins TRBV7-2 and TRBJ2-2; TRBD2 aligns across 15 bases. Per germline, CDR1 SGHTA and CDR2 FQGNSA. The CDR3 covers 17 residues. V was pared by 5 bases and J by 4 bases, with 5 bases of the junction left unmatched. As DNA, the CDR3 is TGTGCCAGCAGCCTGGGACTAGCGGGGGGTGGCACCGGGGAGCTGTTTTTT. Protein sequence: CASSLGLAGGGTGELFF.

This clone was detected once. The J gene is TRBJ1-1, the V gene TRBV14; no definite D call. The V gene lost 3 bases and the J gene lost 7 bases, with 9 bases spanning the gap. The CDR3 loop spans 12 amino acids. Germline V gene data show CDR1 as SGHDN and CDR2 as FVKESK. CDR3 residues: CASSQLTREAFF. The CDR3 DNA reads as TGTGCCAGCAGCCAGTTGACACGTGAAGCTTTCTTT.

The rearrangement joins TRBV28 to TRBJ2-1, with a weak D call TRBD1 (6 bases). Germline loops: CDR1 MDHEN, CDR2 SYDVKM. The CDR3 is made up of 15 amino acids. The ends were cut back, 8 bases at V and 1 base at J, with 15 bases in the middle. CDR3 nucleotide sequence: TGTGCCAGCCCCCCCGCGACAGGTTCCTACAATGAGCAGTTCTTC. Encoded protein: CASPPATGSYNEQFF.

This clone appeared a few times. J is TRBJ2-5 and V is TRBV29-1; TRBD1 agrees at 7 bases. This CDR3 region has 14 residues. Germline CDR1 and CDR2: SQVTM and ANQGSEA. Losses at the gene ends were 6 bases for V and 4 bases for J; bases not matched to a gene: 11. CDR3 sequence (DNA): TGCAGCGTAGGAGAAGGGGCAGGGGGAGAGACCCAGTACTTC. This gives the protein CSVGEGAGGETQYF.

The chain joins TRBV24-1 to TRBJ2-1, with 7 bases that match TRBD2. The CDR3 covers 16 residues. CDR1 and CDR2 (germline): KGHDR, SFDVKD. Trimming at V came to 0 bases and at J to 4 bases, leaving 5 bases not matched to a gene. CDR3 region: CATSDLLPAGYNEQFF. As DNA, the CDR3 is TGTGCCACCAGTGATTTGCTCCCAGCGGGGTACAATGAGCAGTTCTTC.

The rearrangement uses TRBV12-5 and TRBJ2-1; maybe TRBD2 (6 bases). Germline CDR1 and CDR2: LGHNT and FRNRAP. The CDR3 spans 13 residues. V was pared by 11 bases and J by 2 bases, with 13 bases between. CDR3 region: CAPRTGAYNEQFF. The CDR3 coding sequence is TGTGCTCCCCGCACGGGGGCCTACAATGAGCAGTTCTTC.

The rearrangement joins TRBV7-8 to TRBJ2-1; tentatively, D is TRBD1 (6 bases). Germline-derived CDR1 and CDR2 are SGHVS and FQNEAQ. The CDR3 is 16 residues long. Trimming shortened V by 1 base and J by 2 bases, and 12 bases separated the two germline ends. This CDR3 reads CASSLGQGIPYNEQFF. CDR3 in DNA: TGTGCCAGCAGCTTAGGTCAGGGGATCCCCTACAATGAGCAGTTCTTC.

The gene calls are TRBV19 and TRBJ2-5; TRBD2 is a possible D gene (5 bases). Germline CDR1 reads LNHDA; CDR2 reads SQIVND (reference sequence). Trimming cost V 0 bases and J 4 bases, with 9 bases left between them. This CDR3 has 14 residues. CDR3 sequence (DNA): TGTGCCAGTAGTATAGACGGGGTTCGAGAGACCCAGTACTTC. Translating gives CASSIDGVRETQYF.

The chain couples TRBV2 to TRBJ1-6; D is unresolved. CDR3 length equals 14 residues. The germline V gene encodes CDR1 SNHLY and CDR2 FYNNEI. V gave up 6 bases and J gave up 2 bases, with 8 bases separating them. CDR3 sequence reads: CASSPEAYNSPLHF. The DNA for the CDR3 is TGTGCCAGCAGCCCTGAGGCCTATAATTCACCCCTCCACTTT.

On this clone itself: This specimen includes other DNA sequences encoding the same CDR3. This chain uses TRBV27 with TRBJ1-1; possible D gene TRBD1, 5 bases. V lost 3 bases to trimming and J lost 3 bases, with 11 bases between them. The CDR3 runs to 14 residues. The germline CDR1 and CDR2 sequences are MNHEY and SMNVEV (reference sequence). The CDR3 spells CASSFGRGDTEAFF. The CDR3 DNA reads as TGTGCCAGCAGTTTCGGGCGGGGGGACACTGAAGCTTTCTTT.

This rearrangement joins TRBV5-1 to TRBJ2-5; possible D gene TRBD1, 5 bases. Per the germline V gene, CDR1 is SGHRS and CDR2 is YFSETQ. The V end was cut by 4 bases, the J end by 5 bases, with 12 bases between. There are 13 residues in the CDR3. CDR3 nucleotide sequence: TGCGCCAGCAGCCCCCACAACAGGGAGACCCAGTACTTC. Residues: CASSPHNRETQYF.

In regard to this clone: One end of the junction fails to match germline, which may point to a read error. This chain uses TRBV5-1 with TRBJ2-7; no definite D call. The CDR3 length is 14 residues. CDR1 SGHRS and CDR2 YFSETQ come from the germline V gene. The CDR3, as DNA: TGCGCCAGCAGCTTGGGAGACTCTTCCTCCGAGCAGTACTTC. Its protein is CASSLGDSSSEQYF.

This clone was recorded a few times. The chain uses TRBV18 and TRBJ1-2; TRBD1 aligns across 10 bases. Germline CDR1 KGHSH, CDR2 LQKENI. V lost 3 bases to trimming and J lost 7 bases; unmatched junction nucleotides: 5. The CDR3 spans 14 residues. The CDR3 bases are TGTGCCAGCTCACCGAGGGACAGGGGACTTGGCTACACCTTC. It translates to CASSPRDRGLGYTF. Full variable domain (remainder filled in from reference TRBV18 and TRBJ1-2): NAGVMQNPRHLVRRRGQEARLRCSPMKGHSHVYWYRQLPEEGLKFMVYLQKENIIDESGMPKERFSAEFPKEGPSILRIQQVVRGDSAAYFCASSPRDRGLGYTFGSGTRLTVV.

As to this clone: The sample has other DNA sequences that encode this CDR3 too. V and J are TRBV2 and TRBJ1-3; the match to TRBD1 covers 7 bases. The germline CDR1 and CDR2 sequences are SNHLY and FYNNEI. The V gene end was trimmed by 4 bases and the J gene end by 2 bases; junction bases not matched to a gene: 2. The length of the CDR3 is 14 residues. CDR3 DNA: TGTGCCAGCAGTGCAGGGGGTACTGGAAACACCATATATTTT. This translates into CASSAGGTGNTIYF.

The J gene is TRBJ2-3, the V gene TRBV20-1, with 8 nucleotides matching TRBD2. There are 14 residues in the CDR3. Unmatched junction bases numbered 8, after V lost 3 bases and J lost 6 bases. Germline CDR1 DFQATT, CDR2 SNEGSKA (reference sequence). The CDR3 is CSASYGGGMDTQYF. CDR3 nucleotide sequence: TGCAGTGCTAGTTACGGGGGGGGTATGGATACGCAGTATTTT.

The CDR3 here is CASSVVPGQGNEKLFF. The CDR3 region has the DNA TGTGCCAGCAGCGTTGTACCGGGACAGGGTAATGAAAAACTGTTTTTT. This rearrangement joins TRBV5-4 to TRBJ1-4, with 9 bases identical to TRBD1. This CDR3 comprises 16 residues. Germline lookup yields CDR1 SGHNT and CDR2 YYREEE (reference sequence). After removal of 4 bases from V and 4 bases from J, the junction contained 8 bases not matched to a gene.

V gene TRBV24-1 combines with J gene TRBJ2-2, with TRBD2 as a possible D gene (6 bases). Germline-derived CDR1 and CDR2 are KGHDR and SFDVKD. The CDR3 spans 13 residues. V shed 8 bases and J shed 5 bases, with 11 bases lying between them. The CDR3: CATKGLITGELFF. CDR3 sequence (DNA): TGTGCCACCAAAGGACTAATTACCGGGGAGCTGTTTTTT.

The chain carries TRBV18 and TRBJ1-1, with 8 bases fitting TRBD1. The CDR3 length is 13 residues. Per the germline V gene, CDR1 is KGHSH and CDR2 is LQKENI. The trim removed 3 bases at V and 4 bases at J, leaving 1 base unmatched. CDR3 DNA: TGTGCCAGCTCACCCAGGGGGCGCACTGAAGCTTTCTTT. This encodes CASSPRGRTEAFF.

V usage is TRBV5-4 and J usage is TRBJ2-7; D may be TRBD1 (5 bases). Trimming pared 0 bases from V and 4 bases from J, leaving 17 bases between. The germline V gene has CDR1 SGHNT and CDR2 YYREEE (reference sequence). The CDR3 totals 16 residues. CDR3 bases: TGTGCCAGCAGCTTGGGGACACCAAGGGGAAGTTACGAGCAGTACTTC. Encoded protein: CASSLGTPRGSYEQYF.

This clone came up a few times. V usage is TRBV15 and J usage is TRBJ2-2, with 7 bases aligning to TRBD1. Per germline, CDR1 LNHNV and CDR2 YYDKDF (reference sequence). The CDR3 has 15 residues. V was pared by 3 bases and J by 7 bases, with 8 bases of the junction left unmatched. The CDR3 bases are TGTGCCACCAGCAGGGATTTGACAGGGAGCGGGGAGCTGTTTTTT. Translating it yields CATSRDLTGSGELFF. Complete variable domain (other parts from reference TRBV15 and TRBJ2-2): DAMVIQNPRYQVTQFGKPVTLSCSQTLNHNVMYWYQQKSSQAPKLLFHYYDKDFNNEADTPDNFQSRRPNTSFCFLDIRSPGLGDTAMYLCATSRDLTGSGELFFGEGSRLTVL.

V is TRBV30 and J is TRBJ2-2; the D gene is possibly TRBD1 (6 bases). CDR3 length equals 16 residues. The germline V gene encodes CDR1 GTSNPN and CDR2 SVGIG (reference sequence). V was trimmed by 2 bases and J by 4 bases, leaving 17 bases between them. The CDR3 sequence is CAWSPDYGQLTGELFF. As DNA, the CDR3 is TGTGCCTGGAGTCCCGATTACGGACAGCTCACCGGGGAGCTGTTTTTT.

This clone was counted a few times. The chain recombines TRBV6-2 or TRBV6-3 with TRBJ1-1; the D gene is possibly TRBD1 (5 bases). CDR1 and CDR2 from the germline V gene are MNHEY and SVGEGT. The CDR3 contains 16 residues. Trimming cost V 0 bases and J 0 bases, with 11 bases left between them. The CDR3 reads CASSYSRTLLNTEAFF. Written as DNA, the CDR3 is TGTGCCAGCAGTTACTCACGGACACTTCTGAACACTGAAGCTTTCTTT.

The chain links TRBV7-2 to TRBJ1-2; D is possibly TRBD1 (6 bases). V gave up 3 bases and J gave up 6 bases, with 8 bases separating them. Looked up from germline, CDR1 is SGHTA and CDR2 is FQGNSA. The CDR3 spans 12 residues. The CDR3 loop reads CASSLTGHGYTF. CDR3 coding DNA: TGTGCCAGCAGCTTGACAGGCCATGGCTACACCTTC.

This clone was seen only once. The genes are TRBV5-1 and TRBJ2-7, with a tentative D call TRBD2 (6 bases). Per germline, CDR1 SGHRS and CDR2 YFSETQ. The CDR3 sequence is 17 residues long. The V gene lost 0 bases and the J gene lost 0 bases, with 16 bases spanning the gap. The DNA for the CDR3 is TGCGCCAGCAGCTTGGGCCCCAGAGCGGGTACCTCCTACGAGCAGTACTTC. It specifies CASSLGPRAGTSYEQYF. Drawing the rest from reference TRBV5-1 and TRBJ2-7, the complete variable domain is KAGVTQTPRYLIKTRGQQVTLSCSPISGHRSVSWYQQTPGQGLQFLFEYFSETQRNKGNFPGRFSGRQFSNSRSEMNVSTLELGDSALYLCASSLGPRAGTSYEQYFGPGTRLTVT.

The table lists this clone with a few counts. CDR3 nucleotides: TGTGCCAGCAGCCCCCGGGACAGGGGGAATTACGAGCAGTACTTC. Its protein product is CASSPRDRGNYEQYF. The chain couples TRBV14 to TRBJ2-7, with 11 bases lining up with TRBD1. The CDR3 is made up of 15 amino acids. Per the germline V gene, CDR1 is SGHDN and CDR2 is FVKESK. Unmatched junction bases numbered 6, after V lost 4 bases and J lost 4 bases. The entire variable domain, with the rest obtained from reference TRBV14 and TRBJ2-7, is as follows: EAGVTQFPSHSVIEKGQTVTLRCDPISGHDNLYWYRRVMGKEIKFLLHFVKESKQDESGMPNNRFLAERTGGTYSTLKVQPAELEDSGVYFCASSPRDRGNYEQYFGPGTRLTVT.

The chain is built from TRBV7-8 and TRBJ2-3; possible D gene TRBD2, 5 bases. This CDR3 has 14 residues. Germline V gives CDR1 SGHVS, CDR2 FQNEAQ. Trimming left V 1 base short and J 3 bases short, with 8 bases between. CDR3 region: CASSLVSGTDTQYF. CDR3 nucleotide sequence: TGTGCCAGCAGCTTAGTATCGGGGACAGATACGCAGTATTTT.

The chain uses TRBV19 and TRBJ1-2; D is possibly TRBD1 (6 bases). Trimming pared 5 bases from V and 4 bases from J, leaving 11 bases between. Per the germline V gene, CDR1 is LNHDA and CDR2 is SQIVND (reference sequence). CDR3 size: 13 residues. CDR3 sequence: CASSLTGLYGYTF. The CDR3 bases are TGTGCCAGTAGTCTGACAGGCCTCTATGGCTACACCTTC.

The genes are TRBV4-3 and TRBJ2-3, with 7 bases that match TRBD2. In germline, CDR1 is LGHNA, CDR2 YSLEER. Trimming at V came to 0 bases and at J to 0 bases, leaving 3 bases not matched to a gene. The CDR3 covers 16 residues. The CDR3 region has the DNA TGCGCCAGCAGCCAAGAACTAGCGTTAAGCACAGATACGCAGTATTTT. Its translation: CASSQELALSTDTQYF.